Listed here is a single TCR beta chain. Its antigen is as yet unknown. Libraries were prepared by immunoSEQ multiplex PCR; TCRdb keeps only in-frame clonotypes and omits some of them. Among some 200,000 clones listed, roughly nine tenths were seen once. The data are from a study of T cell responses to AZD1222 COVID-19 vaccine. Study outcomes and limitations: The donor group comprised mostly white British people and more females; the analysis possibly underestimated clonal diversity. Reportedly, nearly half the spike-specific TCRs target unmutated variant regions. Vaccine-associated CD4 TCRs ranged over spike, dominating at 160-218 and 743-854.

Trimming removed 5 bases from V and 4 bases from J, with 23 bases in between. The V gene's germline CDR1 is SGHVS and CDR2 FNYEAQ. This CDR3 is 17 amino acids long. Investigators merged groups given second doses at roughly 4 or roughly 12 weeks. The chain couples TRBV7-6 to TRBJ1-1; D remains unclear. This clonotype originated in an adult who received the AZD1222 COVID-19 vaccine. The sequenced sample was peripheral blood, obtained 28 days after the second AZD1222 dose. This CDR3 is CASSLYMGEGSGTEAFF. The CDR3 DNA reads TGTGCCAGCAGCCTTTACATGGGAGAAGGGTCGGGCACTGAAGCTTTCTTT.